These 28 T cell receptor beta chains were all obtained from the same sample, sequenced in a study of shared clonotypes between healthy human individuals. Measured with immunoSEQ multiplex PCR; TCRdb has only the in-frame clones, and not every one. Here the sample spans 780,000 or so clones, around 70% being singletons. The specimen was memory CD4+ T cells sorted from blood. This sample's subset: CD45RA-negative fraction. The receptors were gathered from a woman under 40 in good health.

This rearrangement joins TRBV7-9 to TRBJ1-4; 9 nucleotides agree with TRBD1. The CDR3 consists of 16 residues. After removal of 6 bases from V and 6 bases from J, the junction contained 11 bases not matched to a gene. The germline V gene encodes CDR1 SEHNR and CDR2 FQNEAQ (reference sequence). DNA of the CDR3: TGTGCCAGCAGTCGTTCCTACCGGGACAGGGATGAAAAACTGTTTTTT. The encoded protein is CASSRSYRDRDEKLFF.

This clone was seen only a few times. V is TRBV27 and J is TRBJ2-3, with 13 bases fitting TRBD2. The CDR3 has 16 amino acids. Per the germline V gene, CDR1 is MNHEY and CDR2 is SMNVEV (reference sequence). CDR3 sequence reads: CAPGLAGEMGADTQYF. Written as DNA, the CDR3 is TGTGCACCTGGACTAGCGGGAGAGATGGGGGCAGATACGCAGTATTTT.

This clone was picked up a small number of times. V gene TRBV11-2 combines with J gene TRBJ1-5, with D perhaps matching TRBD1 (6 bases). CDR3 length: 14 amino acids. Germline V lookup: CDR1 SGHAT, CDR2 FQNNGV. Trimming stripped 4 bases from V and 4 bases from J, with 11 bases between. CDR3 sequence (DNA): TGTGCCAGCAGCTCGGGACACCAGAATCAGCCCCAGCATTTT. It codes for CASSSGHQNQPQHF.

Note on this clone: Other DNA sequences in the same sample also yield this CDR3. This chain joins TRBV5-1 and TRBJ1-1; D is possibly TRBD1 (5 bases). CDR1 is SGHRS and CDR2 is YFSETQ in the germline V gene. This CDR3 contains 14 residues. V lost 0 bases, J lost 4 bases, and 10 bases lay in between. The CDR3 is CASSLGGVSTEAFF. The DNA of the CDR3 is TGCGCCAGCAGCTTGGGAGGGGTGAGCACTGAAGCTTTCTTT.

The CDR3 protein is CASGLAGVYNEQFF. Written as DNA, the CDR3 is TGTGCCAGCGGACTAGCGGGGGTTTACAATGAGCAGTTCTTC. V usage is TRBV5-4 and J usage is TRBJ2-1, with 13 bases identical to TRBD2. J gave up 4 bases and V 7 bases, and 2 bases lay outside the gene matches. Germline V gives CDR1 SGHNT, CDR2 YYREEE (reference sequence). The CDR3 length is 14 residues.

This clone was counted a few times. The chain is built from TRBV7-2 and TRBJ2-2; 8 bases are shared with TRBD2. CDR1 and CDR2 from the germline V gene are SGHTA and FQGNSA. Trimming removed 5 bases from V and 1 base from J; junction bases left unmatched: 12. This CDR3 region has 18 residues. In DNA form, the CDR3 reads TGTGCCAGCAGCCAAGAGGGTAGCGGGACGGTGAACACCGGGGAGCTGTTTTTT. Translated: CASSQEGSGTVNTGELFF.

V gene TRBV4-1 combines with J gene TRBJ1-3; D ambiguous. The CDR3 contains 16 residues. Per the germline V gene, CDR1 is MGHRA and CDR2 is YSYEKL. Trimming took off 4 bases at V and 1 base at J, with 14 bases between the two ends. The CDR3 spells CASSPLGRYSGNTIYF. The CDR3 coding sequence is TGCGCCAGCAGCCCTCTTGGAAGGTATTCTGGAAACACCATATATTTT.

V gene TRBV5-1 combines with J gene TRBJ1-2; D unresolved. The CDR3 loop spans 14 amino acids. The V end lost 0 bases, the J end lost 8 bases, and 14 bases lay between the germline ends. CDR1 is SGHRS and CDR2 is YFSETQ in the germline V gene. The CDR3 sequence: CASSLAVRAGGYTF. The CDR3 nucleotides are TGCGCCAGCAGCTTGGCCGTGAGGGCTGGAGGCTACACCTTC.

The chain carries TRBV11-2 and TRBJ1-1; D unresolved. This CDR3 has 16 residues. CDR1 is SGHAT and CDR2 is FQNNGV in the germline V gene. With 1 base removed from V and 9 bases from J, the gap between germline ends came to 21 bases. The CDR3, as DNA: TGTGCCAGCAGCTTAGGTTCGAGGAGGCTCAACGGGCAAGCTTTCTTT. Protein product: CASSLGSRRLNGQAFF. Full variable domain (remainder filled in from reference TRBV11-2 and TRBJ1-1): EAGVAQSPRYKIIEKRQSVAFWCNPISGHATLYWYQQILGQGPKLLIQFQNNGVVDDSQLPKDRFSAERLKGVDSTLKIQPAKLEDSAVYLCASSLGSRRLNGQAFFGQGTRLTVV.

The V gene is TRBV19, the J gene TRBJ2-1, with 11 bases lining up with TRBD1. The CDR3 covers 18 residues. J was trimmed by 0 bases and V by 5 bases; bases with no gene match: 9. CDR1 and CDR2 (germline): LNHDA, SQIVND (reference sequence). CDR3 residues: CASSSGTGGVPSYNEQFF. The CDR3 coding sequence is TGTGCCAGTAGTTCCGGGACAGGGGGTGTCCCCTCCTACAATGAGCAGTTCTTC.

This clone was counted at least ten times. V usage is TRBV4-1 and J usage is TRBJ1-2, with a weak D call TRBD1 (5 bases). V shed 0 bases and J shed 8 bases, with 19 bases lying between them. The CDR3 sequence is 16 residues long. Germline values: CDR1 MGHRA, CDR2 YSYEKL. In nucleotides, the CDR3 is TGCGCCAGCAGCCAAGATATGGGGGAGGGCTATCGAGGCTACACCTTC. Protein product: CASSQDMGEGYRGYTF.

A word on this clone: The same CDR3 arises from other DNA sequences in this sample as well. V and J are TRBV19 and TRBJ1-1; unclear D gene. Per the germline V gene, CDR1 is LNHDA and CDR2 is SQIVND (reference sequence). The V end lost 1 base, the J end lost 2 bases, and 8 bases lay between the germline ends. CDR3 size: 14 residues. CDR3 nucleotide sequence: TGTGCCAGTAGTATAGGGACGGCAAACACTGAAGCTTTCTTT. It encodes CASSIGTANTEAFF. The complete variable domain, with remaining parts taken from reference TRBV19 and TRBJ1-1, reads DGGITQSPKYLFRKEGQNVTLSCEQNLNHDAMYWYRQDPGQGLRLIYYSQIVNDFQKGDIAEGYSVSREKKESFPLTVTSAQKNPTAFYLCASSIGTANTEAFFGQGTRLTVV.

The genes are TRBV4-1 and TRBJ2-7; D is perhaps TRBD2 (5 bases). Looked up from germline, CDR1 is MGHRA and CDR2 is YSYEKL. The CDR3 has 17 residues. The germline V and J ends were trimmed by 0 bases and 1 base, with 16 bases remaining between them. The CDR3 DNA follows: TGCGCCAGCAGCCAAGATATCGGGATGCGGAAGTCCTACGAGCAGTACTTC. It is translated as CASSQDIGMRKSYEQYF.

The chain joins TRBV28 to TRBJ1-5; D possibly corresponds to TRBD1 (6 bases). Trimming left V 6 bases short and J 1 base short, with 13 bases between. The CDR3 extends over 15 amino acids. CDR1 is MDHEN and CDR2 is SYDVKM in the germline V gene. CDR3 protein: CASSPAGQSNQPQHF. The CDR3 coding sequence is TGTGCCAGCAGCCCCGCTGGACAGAGCAATCAGCCCCAGCATTTT.

On this clone itself: Other nucleotide sequences from this sample produce the same CDR3. The rearrangement uses TRBV5-1 and TRBJ2-7; D uncertain. The length of the CDR3 is 12 residues. Looked up from germline, CDR1 is SGHRS and CDR2 is YFSETQ. V lost 0 bases and J 6 bases, leaving 7 bases between the germline ends. In DNA, the CDR3 is TGCGCCAGCAGCTTGGGGTCATCCGAGCAGTACTTC. As protein: CASSLGSSEQYF.

This clone was detected a few times. This sequence joins TRBV19 and TRBJ2-5; 10 positions match TRBD1. Trimming cost V 8 bases and J 4 bases; bases outside gene matches: 19. The CDR3 runs 18 residues. Germline V gene lookup returns CDR1 LNHDA and CDR2 SQIVND (reference sequence). The CDR3 DNA is TGTGCCAGTGCCAGACAGGGGGCGAGGTGGTCGTCTCGAGAGACCCAGTACTTC. This gives the protein CASARQGARWSSRETQYF.

A few counts support this clone. DNA of the CDR3: TGTGCCAGCAGTTTAGGGGCGGGGGGGCAAACTGAAGCTTTCTTT. Its translation is CASSLGAGGQTEAFF. This chain connects TRBV27 to TRBJ1-1; possibly TRBD1 for D (6 bases). The CDR3 has 15 amino acids. V shed 2 bases and J shed 5 bases, with 15 bases lying between them. Germline V gives CDR1 MNHEY, CDR2 SMNVEV (reference sequence).

The CDR3 loop reads CASSARRDGETQYF. Written as DNA, the CDR3 is TGCGCCAGCAGTGCGCGGAGGGATGGGGAGACCCAGTACTTC. The J gene is TRBJ2-5, the V gene TRBV10-1; D might be TRBD2 (6 bases). The V end lost 4 bases, the J end lost 5 bases, and 14 bases lay between the germline ends. The CDR3 has 14 residues. Germline CDR1 WNHNN, CDR2 SYGVQD (reference sequence).

This clone was detected ten times or more. One end of the junction does not line up with germline, which may come from a read error. This chain joins TRBV7-9 and TRBJ1-3; D gene uncertain. This CDR3 is 12 amino acids long. Germline V gene lookup returns CDR1 SEHNR and CDR2 FQNEAQ (reference sequence). CDR3 sequence reads: CASSLDPRPPHF. The CDR3 DNA reads as TGTGCCAGCAGCTTAGACCCGCGGCCTCCTCATTTT.

V gene TRBV7-9 combines with J gene TRBJ2-7; 8 nucleotides agree with TRBD1. Germline V gene data show CDR1 as SEHNR and CDR2 as FQNEAQ (reference sequence). Trimming took 5 bases from V and 2 from J; bases not matched to a gene: 11. CDR3 length: 16 residues. CDR3: CASSAEGQGATYEQYF. The CDR3, as DNA: TGTGCCAGCAGCGCCGAGGGGCAGGGGGCTACCTACGAGCAGTACTTC.

The chain couples TRBV4-1 to TRBJ1-2; D gene uncertain. V was clipped by 0 bases and J by 1 base, with 15 bases between them. Per the germline V gene, CDR1 is MGHRA and CDR2 is YSYEKL. The CDR3 is made up of 17 amino acids. CDR3 in DNA: TGCGCCAGCAGCCAAGAGACACTACAAAAAATTAACTATGGCTACACCTTC. It yields the protein CASSQETLQKINYGYTF.

This clone came up once. V usage is TRBV18 and J usage is TRBJ1-1; TRBD1 is a possible D gene (6 bases). Germline loops: CDR1 KGHSH, CDR2 LQKENI. The ends were cut back, 3 bases at V and 1 base at J, with 12 bases in the middle. This CDR3 comprises 15 residues. CDR3 sequence (DNA): TGTGCCAGCTCACCGATGGGGGGCGAGAACACTGAAGCTTTCTTT. Translating it yields CASSPMGGENTEAFF. Variable domain in full (rest from reference TRBV18 and TRBJ1-1): NAGVMQNPRHLVRRRGQEARLRCSPMKGHSHVYWYRQLPEEGLKFMVYLQKENIIDESGMPKERFSAEFPKEGPSILRIQQVVRGDSAAYFCASSPMGGENTEAFFGQGTRLTVV.

This chain joins TRBV7-1 and TRBJ2-7; no definite D call. TRBV7-1 is annotated as an ORF whose role is uncertain. V lost 3 bases, J lost 3 bases, and 6 bases lay in between. The CDR3 spans 12 residues. The CDR3 is CASSSYSYEQYF. The DNA of the CDR3 is TGTGCCAGCAGCTCCTATAGCTACGAGCAGTACTTC.

This chain joins TRBV18 and TRBJ1-5, with TRBD1 matching 8 bases. Germline V gene data show CDR1 as KGHSH and CDR2 as LQKENI. This CDR3 comprises 15 residues. V was pared by 3 bases and J by 0 bases, with 1 base of the junction left unmatched. The CDR3 loop is CASSPTGGSNQPQHF. In DNA form, the CDR3 reads TGTGCCAGCTCACCCACAGGGGGTAGCAATCAGCCCCAGCATTTT.

The chain uses TRBV7-2 and TRBJ2-1; 14 bases match TRBD2. CDR3 length: 17 residues. Unmatched junction bases numbered 13, after V lost 5 bases and J lost 10 bases. Germline V gene sequence: CDR1 SGHTA, CDR2 FQGNSA. The DNA for the CDR3 is TGTGCCAGCAGCACGACGGGGACTAGCGGGAGTCTTGGGGAGCAGTTCTTC. It encodes CASSTTGTSGSLGEQFF. The whole variable domain, filled in from reference TRBV7-2 and TRBJ2-1, reads GAGVSQSPSNKVTEKGKDVELRCDPISGHTALYWYRQSLGQGLEFLIYFQGNSAPDKSGLPSDRFSAERTGGSVSTLTIQRTQQEDSAVYLCASSTTGTSGSLGEQFFGPGTRLTVL.

Details on this clone: Other DNA sequences from this sample encode an identical CDR3 as well. The gene calls are TRBV7-9 and TRBJ1-1; 9 nucleotides agree with TRBD1. The CDR3 contains 13 residues. Germline loops: CDR1 SEHNR, CDR2 FQNEAQ (reference sequence). After removal of 6 bases from V and 3 bases from J, the junction contained 2 bases not matched to a gene. The CDR3 reads CASSGQGYTEAFF. The CDR3, as DNA: TGTGCCAGCAGTGGACAGGGGTACACTGAAGCTTTCTTT. Together with reference TRBV7-9 and TRBJ1-1, the CDR3 gives the full variable domain: DTGVSQNPRHKITKRGQNVTFRCDPISEHNRLYWYRQTLGQGPEFLTYFQNEAQLEKSRLLSDRFSAERPKGSFSTLEIQRTEQGDSAMYLCASSGQGYTEAFFGQGTRLTVV.

The V gene is TRBV29-1, the J gene TRBJ2-7, with 7 bases matching TRBD1. This CDR3 spans 14 amino acids. Trimming cost V 7 bases and J 6 bases; bases outside gene matches: 15. Germline V gene data show CDR1 as SQVTM and CDR2 as ANQGSEA. The CDR3 region has the DNA TGCAGCGCAACGGCTTCCCCGACAGGGAGCGAGCAGTACTTC. It translates to CSATASPTGSEQYF.

The V call is TRBV28, the J call TRBJ1-4, with 8 bases aligning to TRBD1. With 4 bases clipped from V and 8 bases from J, the junction kept 21 bases outside the gene matches. The CDR3 spans 19 residues. From germline, CDR1 is MDHEN and CDR2 SYDVKM. The CDR3 nucleotides read TGTGCCAGCAGTTCCACTCATATCTACTACAGGGGGGGTGGCGAAAAACTGTTTTTT. Protein product: CASSSTHIYYRGGGEKLFF.